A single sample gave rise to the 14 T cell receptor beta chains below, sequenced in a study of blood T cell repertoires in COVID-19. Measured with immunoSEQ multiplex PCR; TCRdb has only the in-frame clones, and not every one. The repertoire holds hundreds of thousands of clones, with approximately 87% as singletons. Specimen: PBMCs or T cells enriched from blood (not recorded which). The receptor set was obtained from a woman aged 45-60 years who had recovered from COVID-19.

This CDR3 reads CASSLAIGINYGYTF. The DNA for the CDR3 is TGTGCCAGCAGCTTGGCGATCGGGATAAACTATGGCTACACCTTC. The chain recombines TRBV5-5 with TRBJ1-2; D gene unclear. The V end lost 0 bases, the J end lost 2 bases, and 11 bases lay between the germline ends. CDR3 length: 15 amino acids. The germline V gene has CDR1 SGHKS and CDR2 YYEKEE (reference sequence). The whole variable domain, remainder taken from reference TRBV5-5 and TRBJ1-2, is DAGVTQSPTHLIKTRGQQVTLRCSPISGHKSVSWYQQVLGQGPQFIFQYYEKEERGRGNFPDRFSARQFPNYSSELNVNALLLGDSALYLCASSLAIGINYGYTFGSGTRLTVV.

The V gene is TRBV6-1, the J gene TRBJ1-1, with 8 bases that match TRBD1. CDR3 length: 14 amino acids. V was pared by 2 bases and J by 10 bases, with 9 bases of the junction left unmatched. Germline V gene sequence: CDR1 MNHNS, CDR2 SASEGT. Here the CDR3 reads CASSEHGRGLGAFF. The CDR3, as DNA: TGTGCCAGCAGTGAACATGGCAGGGGGCTGGGAGCTTTCTTT.

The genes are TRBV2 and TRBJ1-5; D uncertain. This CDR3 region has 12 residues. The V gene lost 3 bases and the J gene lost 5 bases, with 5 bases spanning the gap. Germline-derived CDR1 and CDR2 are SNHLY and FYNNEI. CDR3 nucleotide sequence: TGTGCCAGCAGTGACGGGTATCAGCCCCAGCATTTT. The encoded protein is CASSDGYQPQHF. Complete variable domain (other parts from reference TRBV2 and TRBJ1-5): EPEVTQTPSHQVTQMGQEVILRCVPISNHLYFYWYRQILGQKVEFLVSFYNNEISEKSEIFDDQFSVERPDGSNFTLKIRSTKLEDSAMYFCASSDGYQPQHFGDGTRLSIL.

The CDR3 sequence is CASSQEGGRELFF. Written as DNA, the CDR3 is TGCGCCAGCAGCCAAGAAGGAGGACGGGAGCTGTTTTTT. The chain employs TRBV4-3 and TRBJ2-2; D is perhaps TRBD2 (5 bases). With 0 bases removed from V and 9 bases from J, the gap between germline ends came to 8 bases. The CDR3 consists of 13 residues. CDR1 and CDR2 (germline): LGHNA, YSLEER.

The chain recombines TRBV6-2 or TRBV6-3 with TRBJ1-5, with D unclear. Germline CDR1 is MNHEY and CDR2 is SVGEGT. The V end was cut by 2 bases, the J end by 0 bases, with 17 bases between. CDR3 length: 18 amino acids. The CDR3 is CASSYTWGGSYSNQPQHF. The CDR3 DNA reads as TGTGCCAGCAGTTACACCTGGGGAGGAAGCTATAGCAATCAGCCCCAGCATTTT.

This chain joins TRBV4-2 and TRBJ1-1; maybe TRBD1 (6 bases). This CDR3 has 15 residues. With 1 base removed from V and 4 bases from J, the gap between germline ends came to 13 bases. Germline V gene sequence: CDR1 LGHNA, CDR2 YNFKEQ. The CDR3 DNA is TGTGCCAGCAGCCAAGTAGGGGGTGAGGGCACTGAAGCTTTCTTT. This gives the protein CASSQVGGEGTEAFF.

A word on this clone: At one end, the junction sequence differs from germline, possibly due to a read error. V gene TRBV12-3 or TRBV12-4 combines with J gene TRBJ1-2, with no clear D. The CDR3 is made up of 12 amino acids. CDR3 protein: CASSLERVGYTF. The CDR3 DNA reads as TGTGCCAGCAGCTTAGAGCGCGTCGGCTACACCTTC.

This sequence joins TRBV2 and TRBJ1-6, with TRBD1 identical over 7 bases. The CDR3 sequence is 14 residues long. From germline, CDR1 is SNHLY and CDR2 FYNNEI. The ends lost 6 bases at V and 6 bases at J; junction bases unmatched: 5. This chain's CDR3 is CASSSDRVNSPLHF. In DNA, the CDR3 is TGTGCCAGCAGCTCCGACAGGGTTAATTCACCCCTCCACTTT.

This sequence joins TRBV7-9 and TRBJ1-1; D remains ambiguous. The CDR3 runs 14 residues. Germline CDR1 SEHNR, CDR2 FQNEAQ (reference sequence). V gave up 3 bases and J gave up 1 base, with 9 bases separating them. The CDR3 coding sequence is TGTGCCAGCAGCTTTGGGCGACAGAACACTGAAGCTTTCTTT. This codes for CASSFGRQNTEAFF.

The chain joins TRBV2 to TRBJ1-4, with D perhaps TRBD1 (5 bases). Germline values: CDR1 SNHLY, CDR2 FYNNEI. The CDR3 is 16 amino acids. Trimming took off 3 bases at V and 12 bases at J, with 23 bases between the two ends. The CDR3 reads CASSDAPDTGRGELFF. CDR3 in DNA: TGTGCCAGCAGTGACGCCCCGGACACCGGCCGTGGGGAACTGTTTTTT.

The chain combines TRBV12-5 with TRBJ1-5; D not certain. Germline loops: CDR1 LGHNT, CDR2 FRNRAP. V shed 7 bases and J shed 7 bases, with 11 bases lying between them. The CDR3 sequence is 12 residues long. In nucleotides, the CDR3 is TGTGCTAGTGTTTACGGTAACCAGCCCCAGCATTTT. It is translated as CASVYGNQPQHF.

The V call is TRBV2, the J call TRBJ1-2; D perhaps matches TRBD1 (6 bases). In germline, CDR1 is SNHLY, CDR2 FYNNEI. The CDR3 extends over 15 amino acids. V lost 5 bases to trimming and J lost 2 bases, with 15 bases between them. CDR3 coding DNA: TGTGCCAGCAGTTCGACAGGTGTCGAGAACTATGGCTACACCTTC. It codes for CASSSTGVENYGYTF.

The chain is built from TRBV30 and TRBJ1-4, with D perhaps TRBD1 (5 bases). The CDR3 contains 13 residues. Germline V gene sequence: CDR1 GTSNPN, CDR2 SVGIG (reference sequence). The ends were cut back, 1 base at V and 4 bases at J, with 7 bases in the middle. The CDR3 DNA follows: TGTGCCTGGAGTGCAGGGCTTAATGAAAAACTGTTTTTT. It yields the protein CAWSAGLNEKLFF. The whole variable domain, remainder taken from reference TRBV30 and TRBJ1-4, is SQTIHQWPATLVQPVGSPLSLECTVEGTSNPNLYWYRQAAGRGLQLLFYSVGIGQISSEVPQNLSASRPQDRQFILSSKKLLLSDSGFYLCAWSAGLNEKLFFGSGTQLSVL.

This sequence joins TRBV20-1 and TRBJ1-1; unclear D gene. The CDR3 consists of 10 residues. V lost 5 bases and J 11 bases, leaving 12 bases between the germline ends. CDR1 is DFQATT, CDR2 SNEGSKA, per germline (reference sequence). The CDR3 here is CSALVFEAFF. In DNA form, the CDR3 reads TGCAGTGCTCTAGTATTCGAGGCTTTCTTT.